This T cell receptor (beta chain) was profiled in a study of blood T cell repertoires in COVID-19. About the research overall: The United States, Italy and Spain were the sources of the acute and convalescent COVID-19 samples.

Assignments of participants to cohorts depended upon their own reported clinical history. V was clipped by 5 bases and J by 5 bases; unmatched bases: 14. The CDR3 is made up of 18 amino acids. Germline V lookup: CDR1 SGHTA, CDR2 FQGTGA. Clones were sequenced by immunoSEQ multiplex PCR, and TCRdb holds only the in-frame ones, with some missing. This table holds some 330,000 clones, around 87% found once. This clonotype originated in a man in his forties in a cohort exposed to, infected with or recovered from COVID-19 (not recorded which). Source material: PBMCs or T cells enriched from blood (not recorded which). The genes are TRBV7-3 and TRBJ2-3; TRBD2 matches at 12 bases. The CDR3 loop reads CASSTGQTSGSAGDTQYF. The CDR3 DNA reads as TGTGCCAGCAGCACCGGCCAGACTAGCGGGAGCGCTGGAGATACGCAGTATTTT.